Listed here are 11 T cell receptor beta chains from one sample, sequenced in a study of T cells expressing NK-cell markers. From its re-call of the 5' RACE reads, TCRdb lists each CDR3 protein once, without DNA. The listing records about 390,000 distinct CDR3 sequences. Input material: blood T cells: a sorted CD56 or NKG2C T cell subset, CD4+ or CD8+ T cells, or bulk PBMC T cells (not recorded which). The receptors derive from a woman aged 45 to 65 in good health.

The V call is TRBV5-1, the J call TRBJ2-7; checking the TCRdb D call of TRBD2 is not possible without DNA. The CDR3 is 15 residues long. The germline V gene encodes CDR1 SGHRS and CDR2 YFSETQ. CDR3 in amino acids: CASSFRSTEPYEQYF.

The CDR3 sequence is CASRSQESYEQYF. The chain combines TRBV7-2 with TRBJ2-7. There are 13 residues in the CDR3. Germline CDR1 reads SGHTA; CDR2 reads FQGNSA.

The rearrangement links TRBV29-1 to TRBJ1-1; TCRdb gives TRBD1 as the D gene, but with no DNA this cannot be confirmed. Looked up from germline, CDR1 is SQVTM and CDR2 is ANQGSEA. The CDR3 runs to 12 residues. The CDR3 reads CSVAGGTTEAFF.

Here the CDR3 reads CASSDLAGDSFNYGYTF. The rearrangement uses TRBV2 and TRBJ1-2; TCRdb gives TRBD1 as the D gene, but with no DNA this cannot be confirmed. Looked up from germline, CDR1 is SNHLY and CDR2 is FYNNEI. This CDR3 region has 17 residues.

The gene calls are TRBV24-1 and TRBJ2-1; TCRdb's D call of TRBD2 is untestable without DNA. The germline gives CDR1 KGHDR, CDR2 SFDVKD. There are 12 residues in the CDR3. CDR3 sequence reads: CATSVRAHEQFF.

The rearrangement links TRBV11-1 to TRBJ1-2; TCRdb's D call, TRBD1, is unchecked because there is no DNA. Germline CDR1 reads SGHAT; CDR2 reads FQDESV (reference sequence). The CDR3 covers 13 residues. The CDR3 protein is CVSSLRGQGVYTF.

This rearrangement joins TRBV12-3 or TRBV12-4 to TRBJ2-5; TCRdb's D call of TRBD1 is untestable without DNA. The CDR3 has 15 residues. The CDR3 sequence is CASRPRGTPGETQYF.

The chain carries TRBV29-1 and TRBJ1-4. Germline V CDR1 and CDR2: SQVTM, ANQGSEA. This CDR3 contains 11 residues. The CDR3 sequence: CSVGVGEKLFF.

The gene calls are TRBV5-1 and TRBJ2-1; TCRdb selects TRBD2, and the lack of DNA leaves this call unchecked. The CDR3 runs to 17 residues. Germline loops: CDR1 SGHRS, CDR2 YFSETQ. Here the CDR3 reads CASSWDSLAGDRDEQFF.

The V and J genes are TRBV11-2 and TRBJ2-7; lacking DNA, the TRBD2 call made by TCRdb goes unchecked. Looked up from germline, CDR1 is SGHAT and CDR2 is FQNNGV. The CDR3 runs 11 residues. Here the CDR3 reads CASGRDYEQYF.

J is TRBJ2-2 and V is TRBV18; the D gene TCRdb calls, TRBD1, cannot be checked with no DNA. The germline V gene encodes CDR1 KGHSH and CDR2 LQKENI. CDR3 length: 18 amino acids. CDR3 amino acids: CASSPLIRRQADTGELFF.